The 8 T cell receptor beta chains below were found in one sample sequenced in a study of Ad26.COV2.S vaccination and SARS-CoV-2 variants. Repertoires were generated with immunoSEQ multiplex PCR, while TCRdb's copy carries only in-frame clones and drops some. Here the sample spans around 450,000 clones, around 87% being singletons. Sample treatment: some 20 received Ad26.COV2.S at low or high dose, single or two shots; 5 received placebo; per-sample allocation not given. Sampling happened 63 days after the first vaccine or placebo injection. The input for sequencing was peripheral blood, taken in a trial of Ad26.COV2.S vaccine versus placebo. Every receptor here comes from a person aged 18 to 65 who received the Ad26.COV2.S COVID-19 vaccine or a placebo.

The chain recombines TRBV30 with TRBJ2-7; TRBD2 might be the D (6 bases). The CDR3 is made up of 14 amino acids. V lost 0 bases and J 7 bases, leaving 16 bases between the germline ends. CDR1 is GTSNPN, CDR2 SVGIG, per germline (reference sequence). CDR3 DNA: TGTGCCTGGAGTGTAGGGCAGCGGGCAGGGGAGCAGTACTTC. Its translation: CAWSVGQRAGEQYF. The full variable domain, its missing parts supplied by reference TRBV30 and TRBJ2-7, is SQTIHQWPATLVQPVGSPLSLECTVEGTSNPNLYWYRQAAGRGLQLLFYSVGIGQISSEVPQNLSASRPQDRQFILSSKKLLLSDSGFYLCAWSVGQRAGEQYFGPGTRLTVT.

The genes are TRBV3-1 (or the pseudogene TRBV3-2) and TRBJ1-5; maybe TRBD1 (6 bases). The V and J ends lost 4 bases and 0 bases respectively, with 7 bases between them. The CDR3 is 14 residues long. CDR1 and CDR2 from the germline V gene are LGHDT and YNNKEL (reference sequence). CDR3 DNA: TGTGCCAGCAGCCGGACAGCTAGCAATCAGCCCCAGCATTTT. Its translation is CASSRTASNQPQHF.

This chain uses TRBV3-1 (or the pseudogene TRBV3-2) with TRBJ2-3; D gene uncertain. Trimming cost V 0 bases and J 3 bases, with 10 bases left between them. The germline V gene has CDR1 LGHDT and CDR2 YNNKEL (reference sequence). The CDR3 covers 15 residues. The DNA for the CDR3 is TGTGCCAGCAGCCAAGAAGGTAGAGAAACAGATACGCAGTATTTT. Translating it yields CASSQEGRETDTQYF.

The CDR3 DNA reads TGTGCCACCGGAATAGCGGGGGGGCCTTACAATGAGCAGTTCTTC. Translating it yields CATGIAGGPYNEQFF. The V and J genes are TRBV7-3 and TRBJ2-1, with 11 nucleotides matching TRBD2. Germline V gene lookup returns CDR1 SGHTA and CDR2 FQGTGA. The ends lost 10 bases at V and 4 bases at J; junction bases unmatched: 9. The CDR3 loop spans 15 amino acids.

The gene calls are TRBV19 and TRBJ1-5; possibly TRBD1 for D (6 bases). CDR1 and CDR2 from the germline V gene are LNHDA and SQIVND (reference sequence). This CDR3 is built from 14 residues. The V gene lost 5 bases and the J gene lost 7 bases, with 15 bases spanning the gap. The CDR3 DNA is TGTGCCAGTAGTGGGGGGCCTGCGGACCAGCCCCAGCATTTT. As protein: CASSGGPADQPQHF. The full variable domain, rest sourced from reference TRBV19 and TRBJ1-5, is DGGITQSPKYLFRKEGQNVTLSCEQNLNHDAMYWYRQDPGQGLRLIYYSQIVNDFQKGDIAEGYSVSREKKESFPLTVTSAQKNPTAFYLCASSGGPADQPQHFGDGTRLSIL.

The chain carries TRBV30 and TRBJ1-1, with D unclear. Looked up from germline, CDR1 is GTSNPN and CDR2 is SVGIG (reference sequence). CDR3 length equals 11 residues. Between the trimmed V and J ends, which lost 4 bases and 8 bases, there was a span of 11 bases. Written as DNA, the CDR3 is TGTGCCTGGAACAGAGGGATCGAAGCTTTCTTT. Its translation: CAWNRGIEAFF. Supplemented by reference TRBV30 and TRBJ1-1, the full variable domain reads SQTIHQWPATLVQPVGSPLSLECTVEGTSNPNLYWYRQAAGRGLQLLFYSVGIGQISSEVPQNLSASRPQDRQFILSSKKLLLSDSGFYLCAWNRGIEAFFGQGTRLTVV.

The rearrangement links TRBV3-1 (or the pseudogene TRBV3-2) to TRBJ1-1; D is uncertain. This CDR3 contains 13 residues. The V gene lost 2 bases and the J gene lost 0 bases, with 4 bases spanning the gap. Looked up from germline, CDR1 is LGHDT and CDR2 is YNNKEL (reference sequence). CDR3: CASSQRVNTEAFF. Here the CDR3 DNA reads TGTGCCAGCAGCCAACGGGTGAACACTGAAGCTTTCTTT.

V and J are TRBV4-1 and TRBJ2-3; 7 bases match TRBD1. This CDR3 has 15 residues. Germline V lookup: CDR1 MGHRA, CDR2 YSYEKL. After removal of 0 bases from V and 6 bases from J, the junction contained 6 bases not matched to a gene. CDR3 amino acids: CASSQESRGIDTQYF. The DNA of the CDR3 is TGCGCCAGCAGCCAAGAGAGCAGGGGGATTGATACGCAGTATTTT.